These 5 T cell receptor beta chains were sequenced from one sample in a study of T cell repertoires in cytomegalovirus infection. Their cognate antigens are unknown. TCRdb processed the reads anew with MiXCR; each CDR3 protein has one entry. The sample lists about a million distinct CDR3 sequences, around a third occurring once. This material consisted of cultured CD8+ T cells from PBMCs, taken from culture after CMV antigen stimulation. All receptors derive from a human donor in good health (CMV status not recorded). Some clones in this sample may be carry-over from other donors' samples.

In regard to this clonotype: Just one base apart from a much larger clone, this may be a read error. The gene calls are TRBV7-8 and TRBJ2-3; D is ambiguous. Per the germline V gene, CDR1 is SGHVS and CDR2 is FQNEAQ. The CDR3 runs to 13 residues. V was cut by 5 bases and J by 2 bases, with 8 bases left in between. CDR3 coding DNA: TGTGCCAGCAGCATACTTAACACAGATACGCAGTATTTT. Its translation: CASSILNTDTQYF. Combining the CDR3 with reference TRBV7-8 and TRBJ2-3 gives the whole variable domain GAGVSQSPRYKVAKRGQDVALRCDPISGHVSLFWYQQALGQGPEFLTYFQNEAQLDKSGLPSDRFFAERPEGSVSTLKIQRTQQEDSAVYLCASSILNTDTQYFGPGTRLTVL.

The CDR3 loop is CSVERGSSYNEQFF. The CDR3 DNA sequence: TGCAGCGTAGAGAGGGGGAGCTCCTACAATGAGCAGTTCTTC. The gene calls are TRBV29-1 and TRBJ2-1; tentative D call: TRBD1 (6 bases). Germline assignment: CDR1 SQVTM and CDR2 ANQGSEA. V was pared by 6 bases and J by 0 bases, with 12 bases between. The CDR3 has 14 residues.

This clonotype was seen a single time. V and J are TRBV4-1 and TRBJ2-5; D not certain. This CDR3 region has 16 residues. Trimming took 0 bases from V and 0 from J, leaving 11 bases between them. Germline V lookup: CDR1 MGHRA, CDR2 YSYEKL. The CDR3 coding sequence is TGCGCCAGCAGCCAAGATCTCCGAACGTACCAAGAGACCCAGTACTTC. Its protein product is CASSQDLRTYQETQYF.

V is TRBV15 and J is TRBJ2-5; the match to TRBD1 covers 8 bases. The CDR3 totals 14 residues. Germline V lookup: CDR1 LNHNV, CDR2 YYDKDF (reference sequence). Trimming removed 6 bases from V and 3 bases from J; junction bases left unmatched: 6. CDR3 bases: TGTGCCACCAGTACCGACAGGGGTAAAGAGACCCAGTACTTC. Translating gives CATSTDRGKETQYF.

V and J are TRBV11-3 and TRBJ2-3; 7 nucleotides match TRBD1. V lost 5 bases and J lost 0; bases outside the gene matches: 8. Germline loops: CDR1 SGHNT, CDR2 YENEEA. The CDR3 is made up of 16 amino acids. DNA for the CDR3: TGTGCCAGCAGCACCAGACAGGGTATCAGCACAGATACGCAGTATTTT. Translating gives CASSTRQGISTDTQYF.